The rows below give T cell receptor beta chains drawn from one sample of a study of human T cells and chemical hapten exposure. MiXCR was run by TCRdb on the RACE reads, yielding one entry per CDR3 protein. This table holds around 120,000 distinct CDR3 sequences, around 10% found once. The sequencing used whole blood, collected in connection with sensitization to the hapten diphenylcyclopropenone (DPC). Source of these receptors: a woman aged 50 to 65 with alopecia areata. Some clones in this sample may be carry-over from other donors' samples. The CDR3 runs from the conserved cysteine through the conserved F or W. A D gene is named only where the DNA matches it firmly. The listing skips clone size in some rows; elsewhere it reads once, few, many or a size class.

d_call: -
clone_size: -
j_call: TRBJ2-5
v_call: TRBV6-5
cdr3_nt: TGTGCCAGCAGACCCAATGGCGCCCAAGAGACCCAGTACTTC
cdr3_aa: CASRPNGAQETQYF

d_call: TRBD2
clone_size: -
j_call: TRBJ2-2
v_call: TRBV28
cdr3_nt: TGTGCCAGCGGGAGGGCGTCAGGGCGGTTCTCCGGGGAGCTGTTTTTT
cdr3_aa: CASGRASGRFSGELFF

d_call: -
clone_size: many
j_call: TRBJ2-1
v_call: TRBV29-1
cdr3_nt: TGCAGCGTTGGACCAAGGGTAGACAATGAGCAGTTCTTC
cdr3_aa: CSVGPRVDNEQFF

d_call: -
clone_size: many
j_call: TRBJ1-1
v_call: TRBV18
cdr3_nt: TGTGCCAGCTCACCACCAGGGGGGAGCCTGAACACTGAAGCTTTCTTT
cdr3_aa: CASSPPGGSLNTEAFF

d_call: TRBD1
clone_size: -
j_call: TRBJ1-3
v_call: TRBV18
cdr3_nt: TGTGCCAGCACCACCGGGACAGCCGGAAACACCATATATTTT
cdr3_aa: CASTTGTAGNTIYF

d_call: -
clone_size: few
j_call: TRBJ1-6
v_call: TRBV5-1
cdr3_nt: TGCGCCAGCAAGCGACAGCTCGATAATTCACCCCTCCACTTT
cdr3_aa: CASKRQLDNSPLHF

d_call: -
clone_size: few
j_call: TRBJ1-1
v_call: TRBV28
cdr3_nt: TGTGCCAGCAGCCCACGCCCCGATGAAGCTTTCTTT
cdr3_aa: CASSPRPDEAFF

d_call: -
clone_size: many
j_call: TRBJ1-5
v_call: TRBV21-1
cdr3_nt: TGTGCCAGCCAACCCAGAAATAGCAATCAGCCCCAGCATTTT
cdr3_aa: CASQPRNSNQPQHF

d_call: TRBD2
clone_size: -
j_call: TRBJ2-1
v_call: TRBV20-1
cdr3_nt: TGCAGTGCTAAGGGACTAGCGGGAGGCTTCTTTACCTACAATGAGCAGTTCTTC
cdr3_aa: CSAKGLAGGFFTYNEQFF

d_call: -
clone_size: -
j_call: TRBJ2-1
v_call: TRBV6-5
cdr3_nt: TGTGCCAGCAGTTACGGCGTTTCCTACAATGAGCAGTTCTTC
cdr3_aa: CASSYGVSYNEQFF

d_call: -
clone_size: -
j_call: TRBJ2-2
v_call: TRBV28
cdr3_nt: TGTGCCAGCAGACCGACAGGCCCCGGGGAGCTGTTTTTT
cdr3_aa: CASRPTGPGELFF

d_call: TRBD1
clone_size: -
j_call: TRBJ1-3
v_call: TRBV11-2
cdr3_nt: TGTGCCACCCGACAGGGCTCTGGAAACACCATATATTTT
cdr3_aa: CATRQGSGNTIYF

d_call: TRBD1
clone_size: many
j_call: TRBJ2-7
v_call: TRBV6-5
cdr3_nt: TGTGCCAGCTCAATCGGGACAGGGACCTACGAGCAGTACTTC
cdr3_aa: CASSIGTGTYEQYF

d_call: -
clone_size: many
j_call: TRBJ1-5
v_call: TRBV19
cdr3_nt: TGTGCCAGTAGTATACTAGAACAGATTAATCAGCCCCAGCATTTT
cdr3_aa: CASSILEQINQPQHF

d_call: -
clone_size: -
j_call: TRBJ1-1
v_call: TRBV20-1
cdr3_nt: TGCAGTGCTATAAGGGCCAATCAACCCTCAGCTTTCTTT
cdr3_aa: CSAIRANQPSAFF

d_call: -
clone_size: few
j_call: TRBJ1-1
v_call: TRBV7-9
cdr3_nt: TGTGCCAGCAGCCGCCAGGGGAGTCACACTGAAGCTTTCTTT
cdr3_aa: CASSRQGSHTEAFF

d_call: -
clone_size: -
j_call: TRBJ2-7
v_call: TRBV3-1
cdr3_nt: TGTGCCAGCAGCCAAGAGGGGAGCTCCTACGAGCAGTACTTC
cdr3_aa: CASSQEGSSYEQYF

d_call: -
clone_size: few
j_call: TRBJ2-4
v_call: TRBV7-9
cdr3_nt: TGTGCCAGCAGCTTGGGCAGGGAGTCTAAAAACATTCAGTACTTC
cdr3_aa: CASSLGRESKNIQYF

d_call: -
clone_size: many
j_call: TRBJ2-7
v_call: TRBV4-2
cdr3_nt: TGTGCCAGCAGCGCCAATGTGGCGGGACGCACGTACGAGCAGTACTTC
cdr3_aa: CASSANVAGRTYEQYF

d_call: -
clone_size: many
j_call: TRBJ2-7
v_call: TRBV13
cdr3_nt: TGTGCCAGCAGCTTACGGCAGGGAACCTACGAGCAGTACTTC
cdr3_aa: CASSLRQGTYEQYF

d_call: TRBD2
clone_size: many
j_call: TRBJ2-5
v_call: TRBV7-6
cdr3_nt: TGTGCCAGCAGCAAATTAGCGGGACCACAAGAGACCCAGTACTTC
cdr3_aa: CASSKLAGPQETQYF

d_call: -
clone_size: many
j_call: TRBJ2-7
v_call: TRBV27
cdr3_nt: TGTGCCAGCAGTTTATTTTCAGGGATCTCCTACGAGCAGTACTTC
cdr3_aa: CASSLFSGISYEQYF

d_call: -
clone_size: many
j_call: TRBJ1-1
v_call: TRBV7-6
cdr3_nt: TGTGCCAGCAGCTTAATGGCCGGCGGGGGAAGGGGGATGAACACTGAAGCTTTCTTT
cdr3_aa: CASSLMAGGGRGMNTEAFF

d_call: TRBD1
clone_size: many
j_call: TRBJ2-3
v_call: TRBV7-6
cdr3_nt: TGTGCCAGCAGCCTGGGCTCAGGGGGAGATACGCAGTATTTT
cdr3_aa: CASSLGSGGDTQYF

d_call: -
clone_size: few
j_call: TRBJ1-1
v_call: TRBV7-9
cdr3_nt: TGTGCCAGCAGCTTACTACAGGACACTGAAGCTTTCTTT
cdr3_aa: CASSLLQDTEAFF

d_call: -
clone_size: -
j_call: TRBJ2-1
v_call: TRBV28
cdr3_nt: TGTGCCAGCACACTCCCTAGCTCCGATGAGCAGTTCTTC
cdr3_aa: CASTLPSSDEQFF

d_call: TRBD1
clone_size: -
j_call: TRBJ1-6
v_call: TRBV6-5
cdr3_nt: TGTGCCAGCAGGAGAGACAGGGTTTCACCCCTCCACTTT
cdr3_aa: CASRRDRVSPLHF

d_call: -
clone_size: many
j_call: TRBJ1-5
v_call: TRBV7-8
cdr3_nt: TGTGCCAGCAGCTTAGAAGCGCCTAGCAATCAGCCCCAGCATTTT
cdr3_aa: CASSLEAPSNQPQHF

d_call: -
clone_size: -
j_call: TRBJ1-1
v_call: TRBV12-3/TRBV12-4
cdr3_nt: TGTGCCAGCAGTTTGGGTTCCGCGGGGGGCACTGAAGCTTTCTTT
cdr3_aa: CASSLGSAGGTEAFF

d_call: TRBD1
clone_size: many
j_call: TRBJ2-7
v_call: TRBV6-2/TRBV6-3
cdr3_nt: TGTGCCAGCAGTTCCGGGACAGTGTATTACGAGCAGTACTTC
cdr3_aa: CASSSGTVYYEQYF

d_call: -
clone_size: -
j_call: TRBJ2-2
v_call: TRBV3-1
cdr3_nt: TGTGCCAGCAAGCAGCTTAACACCGGGGAGCTGTTTTTT
cdr3_aa: CASKQLNTGELFF

d_call: -
clone_size: -
j_call: TRBJ2-3
v_call: TRBV29-1
cdr3_nt: TGCAGCGTGTGGAGGGCCGGCACAGATACGCAGTATTTT
cdr3_aa: CSVWRAGTDTQYF

d_call: -
clone_size: -
j_call: TRBJ1-2
v_call: TRBV2
cdr3_nt: TGTGCCAGCAGTGAAACGGGCGTCACAGGGTCGAACTATGGCTACACCTTC
cdr3_aa: CASSETGVTGSNYGYTF

d_call: TRBD1
clone_size: many
j_call: TRBJ1-5
v_call: TRBV18
cdr3_nt: TGTGCCAGCTCACCACCGGGGGACAGTAGCAATCAGCCCCAGCATTTT
cdr3_aa: CASSPPGDSSNQPQHF

d_call: -
clone_size: few
j_call: TRBJ2-2
v_call: TRBV7-7
cdr3_nt: TGTGCTAGCAGCCCCTTCGGGACAAACACCGGGGAGCTGTTTTTT
cdr3_aa: CASSPFGTNTGELFF

d_call: TRBD2
clone_size: -
j_call: TRBJ2-7
v_call: TRBV7-2
cdr3_nt: TGTGCCAGCAGCCTGGGACTTAGCGGGAGCTCCTACGAGCAGTACTTC
cdr3_aa: CASSLGLSGSSYEQYF

d_call: TRBD1
clone_size: -
j_call: TRBJ2-5
v_call: TRBV29-1
cdr3_nt: TGCAGCGCAGACAGGGCCTCTCAAGAGACCCAGTACTTC
cdr3_aa: CSADRASQETQYF

d_call: TRBD2
clone_size: -
j_call: TRBJ2-1
v_call: TRBV9
cdr3_nt: TGTGCCAGCAGCGTAGCGCCGGGGGGGCCCTACAATGAGCAGTTCTTC
cdr3_aa: CASSVAPGGPYNEQFF

d_call: -
clone_size: -
j_call: TRBJ2-7
v_call: TRBV18
cdr3_nt: TGTGCCAGCTCCCTCGGATCTGAGCAGTACTTC
cdr3_aa: CASSLGSEQYF

d_call: -
clone_size: -
j_call: TRBJ1-1
v_call: TRBV28
cdr3_nt: TGTGCCAGCGGTCCCTCGACAGCAATGAACACTGAAGCTTTCTTT
cdr3_aa: CASGPSTAMNTEAFF